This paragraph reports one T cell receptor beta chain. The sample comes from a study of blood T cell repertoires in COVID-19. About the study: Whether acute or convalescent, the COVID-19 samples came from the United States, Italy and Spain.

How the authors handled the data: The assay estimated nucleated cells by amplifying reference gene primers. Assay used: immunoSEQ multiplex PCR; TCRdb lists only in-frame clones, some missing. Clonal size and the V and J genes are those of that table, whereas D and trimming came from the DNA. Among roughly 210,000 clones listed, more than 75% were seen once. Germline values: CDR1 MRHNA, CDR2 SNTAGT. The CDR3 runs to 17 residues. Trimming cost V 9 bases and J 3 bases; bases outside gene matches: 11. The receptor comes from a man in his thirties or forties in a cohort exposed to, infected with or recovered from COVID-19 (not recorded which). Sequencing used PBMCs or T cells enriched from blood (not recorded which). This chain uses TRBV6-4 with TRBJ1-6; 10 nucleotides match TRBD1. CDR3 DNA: TGTGCCAGGTCCCCTCCGACAGGGGGCATCTATAATTCACCCCTCCACTTT. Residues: CARSPPTGGIYNSPLHF.